A selection of T cell receptor beta chains follows, all from one sample in a study of shared clonotypes between healthy human individuals. Data came from immunoSEQ multiplex PCR; TCRdb stores just in-frame clones and leaves some out. The data contain around 2.1 million clones, almost 96% of them singletons. Sequenced input: naive CD4+ T cells sorted from blood. The receptor set was obtained from a man aged 18 to 35 in good health. Both conserved end residues are part of each CDR3. The order of the fields is D gene, J gene, V gene, clone size, CDR3 length, CDR3 DNA, CDR3 protein. The D gene is left open where the match is weak. Size values are once, few and many counts, or a class for expanded clones, and some rows have none.

d_call: TRBD2
j_call: TRBJ2-1
v_call: TRBV19
clone_size: -
cdr3_length: 15
cdr3_nt: TGTGCCAGTACCCCTGGGACTAGCGGATTCGAGGAGCAGTTCTTC
cdr3_aa: CASTPGTSGFEEQFF

d_call: -
j_call: TRBJ2-7
v_call: TRBV13
clone_size: once
cdr3_length: 14
cdr3_nt: TGTGCCAGCAGCTCAACTAAGGCGGGCTACGAGCAGTACTTC
cdr3_aa: CASSSTKAGYEQYF

d_call: TRBD2
j_call: TRBJ2-5
v_call: TRBV5-4
clone_size: -
cdr3_length: 18
cdr3_nt: TGTGCCAGCAGCCCCATTTGGACTAGCGGGGGGGTCCAAGAGACCCAGTACTTC
cdr3_aa: CASSPIWTSGGVQETQYF

d_call: TRBD2
j_call: TRBJ2-2
v_call: TRBV9
clone_size: -
cdr3_length: 16
cdr3_nt: TGTGCCAGCAGCGTTTTTACTAGCGGGATCCCCGGGGAGCTGTTTTTT
cdr3_aa: CASSVFTSGIPGELFF

d_call: -
j_call: TRBJ2-7
v_call: TRBV7-9
clone_size: -
cdr3_length: 16
cdr3_nt: TGTGCCAGCAGCTTTTACGGCGTCAGGACCGGCCACGAGCAGTACTTC
cdr3_aa: CASSFYGVRTGHEQYF

d_call: -
j_call: TRBJ2-7
v_call: TRBV21-1
clone_size: -
cdr3_length: 16
cdr3_nt: TGTGCCAGCAGCAACCCACCGGGACAGGGGTCCTACGAGCAGTACTTC
cdr3_aa: CASSNPPGQGSYEQYF

d_call: TRBD2
j_call: TRBJ2-1
v_call: TRBV10-1
clone_size: -
cdr3_length: 12
cdr3_nt: TGCGCCAGCAGTGAGGGACTAGGCGAGCAGTTCTTC
cdr3_aa: CASSEGLGEQFF

d_call: -
j_call: TRBJ2-3
v_call: TRBV7-8
clone_size: -
cdr3_length: 16
cdr3_nt: TGTGCCAGCAGCTTAGCGCTCAACGGCCCCACAGATACGCAGTATTTT
cdr3_aa: CASSLALNGPTDTQYF

d_call: TRBD1
j_call: TRBJ2-7
v_call: TRBV6-5
clone_size: -
cdr3_length: 14
cdr3_nt: TGTGCCAGCAGGCCCGGGACAGTTTATTACGAGCAGTACTTC
cdr3_aa: CASRPGTVYYEQYF

d_call: -
j_call: TRBJ1-2
v_call: TRBV5-4
clone_size: -
cdr3_length: 15
cdr3_nt: TGTGCCAGCAGCTTTGCGGGCCCTGCTAACTATGGCTACACCTTC
cdr3_aa: CASSFAGPANYGYTF

d_call: TRBD2
j_call: TRBJ2-5
v_call: TRBV7-9
clone_size: -
cdr3_length: 14
cdr3_nt: TGTGCCAGCAGCCGGGGGAGGGCCGAAGAGACCCAGTACTTC
cdr3_aa: CASSRGRAEETQYF

d_call: -
j_call: TRBJ2-6
v_call: TRBV19
clone_size: -
cdr3_length: 15
cdr3_nt: TGTGCCAGTAGTATCTCAGGCTCTGGGGCCAACGTCCTGACTTTC
cdr3_aa: CASSISGSGANVLTF

d_call: -
j_call: TRBJ2-6
v_call: TRBV5-1
clone_size: -
cdr3_length: 15
cdr3_nt: TGCGCCAGCAGCTTGGCCTCCCCTGGGGCCAACGTCCTGACTTTC
cdr3_aa: CASSLASPGANVLTF

d_call: TRBD2
j_call: TRBJ2-2
v_call: TRBV27
clone_size: -
cdr3_length: 18
cdr3_nt: TGTGCCAGCAGTGCGGCCGGACTAGCGGGAGAGTTCACCGGGGAGCTGTTTTTT
cdr3_aa: CASSAAGLAGEFTGELFF

d_call: -
j_call: TRBJ1-5
v_call: TRBV10-3
clone_size: few
cdr3_length: 17
cdr3_nt: TGTGCCATCAGTGAGTACCCACTAGGAGGAAACGGTCAGCCCCAGCATTTT
cdr3_aa: CAISEYPLGGNGQPQHF

d_call: -
j_call: TRBJ2-1
v_call: TRBV6-5
clone_size: -
cdr3_length: 14
cdr3_nt: TGTGCCAGCAGTTACACGGGAGTCTACAATGAGCAGTTCTTC
cdr3_aa: CASSYTGVYNEQFF

d_call: TRBD2
j_call: TRBJ2-1
v_call: TRBV12-5
clone_size: -
cdr3_length: 14
cdr3_nt: TGTGCTAGTGGTCAAGGACTAGCGGACTATGAGCAGTTCTTC
cdr3_aa: CASGQGLADYEQFF

d_call: -
j_call: TRBJ1-2
v_call: TRBV6-5
clone_size: -
cdr3_length: 14
cdr3_nt: TGTGCCAGCAGCAGAACCGGGGGTGGGTATGGCTACACCTTC
cdr3_aa: CASSRTGGGYGYTF

d_call: -
j_call: TRBJ2-2
v_call: TRBV6-5
clone_size: -
cdr3_length: 15
cdr3_nt: TGTGCCAGCAGGAACCGGGGGCTAGCTACCGGGGAGCTGTTTTTT
cdr3_aa: CASRNRGLATGELFF

d_call: -
j_call: TRBJ2-5
v_call: TRBV30
clone_size: -
cdr3_length: 15
cdr3_nt: TGTGCCTGGGAGGGTCCAGGGGCCGGAGAAGAGACCCAGTACTTC
cdr3_aa: CAWEGPGAGEETQYF

d_call: -
j_call: TRBJ1-5
v_call: TRBV6-1
clone_size: once
cdr3_length: 14
cdr3_nt: TGTGCCAGCACTGAGGGACGGGTCAATCAGCCCCAGCATTTT
cdr3_aa: CASTEGRVNQPQHF

d_call: -
j_call: TRBJ2-3
v_call: TRBV5-1
clone_size: -
cdr3_length: 14
cdr3_nt: TGCGCCAGCAGCTCCAGGGGGGAGACAGATACGCAGTATTTT
cdr3_aa: CASSSRGETDTQYF

d_call: -
j_call: TRBJ2-1
v_call: TRBV5-4
clone_size: -
cdr3_length: 15
cdr3_nt: TGTGCCAGCAGCTTGGACCCGCTCCCCTACAATGAGCAGTTCTTC
cdr3_aa: CASSLDPLPYNEQFF

d_call: -
j_call: TRBJ2-3
v_call: TRBV7-7
clone_size: -
cdr3_length: 13
cdr3_nt: TGTGCTAGCAGCTCCCGACTCACAGATACGCAGTATTTT
cdr3_aa: CASSSRLTDTQYF

d_call: -
j_call: TRBJ1-6
v_call: TRBV27
clone_size: -
cdr3_length: 15
cdr3_nt: TGTGCCAGCAACTCGGGTAACTTGCATGGTTCACCCCTCCACTTT
cdr3_aa: CASNSGNLHGSPLHF

d_call: TRBD1
j_call: TRBJ2-7
v_call: TRBV2
clone_size: -
cdr3_length: 14
cdr3_nt: TGTGCCAGCAGTGGGACAGGAATTCCCTACGAGCAGTACTTC
cdr3_aa: CASSGTGIPYEQYF

d_call: -
j_call: TRBJ2-7
v_call: TRBV18
clone_size: once
cdr3_length: 14
cdr3_nt: TGTGCCAGCTCACCACCCTCAGGTACCTACGAGCAGTACTTC
cdr3_aa: CASSPPSGTYEQYF

d_call: TRBD2
j_call: TRBJ2-7
v_call: TRBV5-1
clone_size: -
cdr3_length: 17
cdr3_nt: TGCGCCAGCAGCTCTTCGACTAGCGGACCCAGCTCCTACGAGCAGTACTTC
cdr3_aa: CASSSSTSGPSSYEQYF

d_call: TRBD1
j_call: TRBJ2-7
v_call: TRBV10-3
clone_size: -
cdr3_length: 14
cdr3_nt: TGTGCCATCAGTCCCAAGACAGGGTGGCGCGAGCAGTACTTC
cdr3_aa: CAISPKTGWREQYF

d_call: -
j_call: TRBJ1-2
v_call: TRBV5-1
clone_size: -
cdr3_length: 15
cdr3_nt: TGCGCCAGCAGCTCTCAACCCCAGGGTGGGTATGGCTACACCTTC
cdr3_aa: CASSSQPQGGYGYTF

d_call: -
j_call: TRBJ2-3
v_call: TRBV19
clone_size: once
cdr3_length: 11
cdr3_nt: TGTGCCAGTAGTCTAACAGATACGCAGTATTTT
cdr3_aa: CASSLTDTQYF

d_call: -
j_call: TRBJ1-2
v_call: TRBV7-2
clone_size: -
cdr3_length: 13
cdr3_nt: TGTGCCAGCAGCCCGCGTGTAGGGGTTGGCTACACCTTC
cdr3_aa: CASSPRVGVGYTF

d_call: -
j_call: TRBJ2-1
v_call: TRBV5-1
clone_size: -
cdr3_length: 15
cdr3_nt: TGCGCCAGCAGCTCCGGGACGGGTCGATGGGGTGAGCAGTTCTTC
cdr3_aa: CASSSGTGRWGEQFF

d_call: TRBD2
j_call: TRBJ2-1
v_call: TRBV5-1
clone_size: -
cdr3_length: 17
cdr3_nt: TGCGCCAGCAGCCACTCGCAAGGGACTAGCGGGTCAGATGAGCAGTTCTTC
cdr3_aa: CASSHSQGTSGSDEQFF

d_call: -
j_call: TRBJ2-7
v_call: TRBV29-1
clone_size: -
cdr3_length: 11
cdr3_nt: TGCAGCGCTGGACAATCCTACGAGCAGTACTTC
cdr3_aa: CSAGQSYEQYF

d_call: TRBD2
j_call: TRBJ2-1
v_call: TRBV5-4
clone_size: -
cdr3_length: 15
cdr3_nt: TGTGCCAGCAGCTCTCTAGCGGGGGATTACAATGAGCAGTTCTTC
cdr3_aa: CASSSLAGDYNEQFF

d_call: TRBD2
j_call: TRBJ2-5
v_call: TRBV5-1
clone_size: -
cdr3_length: 16
cdr3_nt: TGCGCCAGCAGCTTGGCAGCGGGGGCTAACCAAGAGACCCAGTACTTC
cdr3_aa: CASSLAAGANQETQYF

d_call: TRBD1
j_call: TRBJ1-1
v_call: TRBV5-6
clone_size: -
cdr3_length: 15
cdr3_nt: TGTGCCAGCAGCAAACAGGGGGTTTTAAGCACTGAAGCTTTCTTT
cdr3_aa: CASSKQGVLSTEAFF

d_call: -
j_call: TRBJ2-6
v_call: TRBV19
clone_size: -
cdr3_length: 16
cdr3_nt: TGTGCCAGTAGTACAGAGACAGTCTCTGGGGCCAACGTCCTGACTTTC
cdr3_aa: CASSTETVSGANVLTF

d_call: -
j_call: TRBJ2-5
v_call: TRBV2
clone_size: -
cdr3_length: 16
cdr3_nt: TGTGCCAGCAGTGAAAGAATGGTGGGGGCAAGGGAGACCCAGTACTTC
cdr3_aa: CASSERMVGARETQYF

d_call: TRBD1
j_call: TRBJ2-2
v_call: TRBV19
clone_size: -
cdr3_length: 15
cdr3_nt: TGTGCCAGTAGTACCTACAGGGGTTCGGCGGCGGAGCTGTTTTTT
cdr3_aa: CASSTYRGSAAELFF

d_call: TRBD2
j_call: TRBJ2-2
v_call: TRBV5-1
clone_size: -
cdr3_length: 16
cdr3_nt: TGCGCCAGCAGCCGCGACGTAGCGGGGAACACCGGGGAGCTGTTTTTT
cdr3_aa: CASSRDVAGNTGELFF

d_call: -
j_call: TRBJ2-2
v_call: TRBV6-1
clone_size: -
cdr3_length: 16
cdr3_nt: TGTGCCAGCAGTGAAGCGGCGTCAGCTTACACCGGGGAGCTGTTTTTT
cdr3_aa: CASSEAASAYTGELFF

d_call: -
j_call: TRBJ2-5
v_call: TRBV6-1
clone_size: -
cdr3_length: 13
cdr3_nt: TGTGCCAGCAGTCGGTGGGGACAAGAGACCCAGTACTTC
cdr3_aa: CASSRWGQETQYF

d_call: -
j_call: TRBJ1-1
v_call: TRBV7-2
clone_size: -
cdr3_length: 14
cdr3_nt: TGTGCCAGCAGTTCAATGTCCCAGGGCACTGAAGCTTTCTTT
cdr3_aa: CASSSMSQGTEAFF

d_call: -
j_call: TRBJ2-7
v_call: TRBV7-6
clone_size: -
cdr3_length: 15
cdr3_nt: TGTGCCAGCAGGAGTATATACAGGGGACTAGGGGAGCAGTACTTC
cdr3_aa: CASRSIYRGLGEQYF

d_call: TRBD2
j_call: TRBJ2-3
v_call: TRBV4-1
clone_size: -
cdr3_length: 15
cdr3_nt: TGCGCCAGCAGCCAAGGAGCGGGGGGCACAGATACGCAGTATTTT
cdr3_aa: CASSQGAGGTDTQYF

d_call: TRBD1
j_call: TRBJ1-2
v_call: TRBV14
clone_size: -
cdr3_length: 15
cdr3_nt: TGTGCCAGCAGCTCGACAGGGTTTTCGATCTATGGCTACACCTTC
cdr3_aa: CASSSTGFSIYGYTF

d_call: -
j_call: TRBJ1-2
v_call: TRBV14
clone_size: -
cdr3_length: 17
cdr3_nt: TGTGCCAGCAGCCGAGACACCGACAACTCGGACGTCTATGGCTACACCTTC
cdr3_aa: CASSRDTDNSDVYGYTF

d_call: TRBD1
j_call: TRBJ2-3
v_call: TRBV19
clone_size: -
cdr3_length: 18
cdr3_nt: TGTGCCAGTAGTATAGCCGTGAGGACAGGGGGTAGCACAGATACGCAGTATTTT
cdr3_aa: CASSIAVRTGGSTDTQYF

d_call: -
j_call: TRBJ2-7
v_call: TRBV7-2
clone_size: -
cdr3_length: 15
cdr3_nt: TGTGCCAGCAGCTCCCCAGGGGGGCCCTCCTACGAGCAGTACTTC
cdr3_aa: CASSSPGGPSYEQYF

d_call: -
j_call: TRBJ2-7
v_call: TRBV30
clone_size: -
cdr3_length: 13
cdr3_nt: TGTGCCTACGTTCAGCCCTCCTCCTACGAGCAGTACTTC
cdr3_aa: CAYVQPSSYEQYF

d_call: TRBD2
j_call: TRBJ2-1
v_call: TRBV6-4
clone_size: once
cdr3_length: 16
cdr3_nt: TGTGCCAGCAGTGAGGGCCCGAGCGGGGGGTTCCATGAGCAGTTCTTC
cdr3_aa: CASSEGPSGGFHEQFF

d_call: TRBD1
j_call: TRBJ1-5
v_call: TRBV7-2
clone_size: -
cdr3_length: 13
cdr3_nt: TGTGCCAGCAGCTCGACAGGGGATCAGCCCCAGCATTTT
cdr3_aa: CASSSTGDQPQHF

d_call: -
j_call: TRBJ1-5
v_call: TRBV19
clone_size: -
cdr3_length: 16
cdr3_nt: TGTGCCAGTAGTATGGGAGACAGATTTAGCAATCAGCCCCAGCATTTT
cdr3_aa: CASSMGDRFSNQPQHF

d_call: -
j_call: TRBJ1-3
v_call: TRBV5-1
clone_size: -
cdr3_length: 15
cdr3_nt: TGCGCCAGCAGCTCCAGGGGCGACTCTGGAAACACCATATATTTT
cdr3_aa: CASSSRGDSGNTIYF

d_call: -
j_call: TRBJ2-7
v_call: TRBV10-3
clone_size: -
cdr3_length: 13
cdr3_nt: TGTGCCATCAGTAAGCAAACTCCCTACGAGCAGTACTTC
cdr3_aa: CAISKQTPYEQYF

d_call: TRBD2
j_call: TRBJ2-3
v_call: TRBV30
clone_size: -
cdr3_length: 13
cdr3_nt: TGTGCCTGGAGTCGCACTAGCGCTAATACGCAGTATTTT
cdr3_aa: CAWSRTSANTQYF

d_call: TRBD2
j_call: TRBJ2-3
v_call: TRBV7-8
clone_size: -
cdr3_length: 19
cdr3_nt: TGTGCCAGCAGCCTAAACCAAAGGACTAGCGGGGGAGCTACAGATACGCAGTATTTT
cdr3_aa: CASSLNQRTSGGATDTQYF